This T cell receptor beta chain stems from a study of T cells in women clearing cervical HPV infection. Concerning this clone: The read is 3 residues too short to cover the CDR3 end, so that end is filled in from the germline J gene.

The CDR3 loop spans 13 amino acids. CDR1 and CDR2 from the germline V gene are SGHKS and YYEKEE (reference sequence). Assay used: immunoSEQ multiplex PCR; TCRdb lists only in-frame clones, some missing. The sample data list 25,000 to 35,000 clones. The receptor's source is a woman aged 18 to 75 with a cervical HPV16 infection that either progressed to CIN3+ or cleared (not recorded which). Sequences were obtained from blood buffy coat. The rearrangement links TRBV5-5 to TRBJ1-2, with 7 positions matching TRBD1. The part of the CDR3 DNA that was read is TGTGCCAGCAGCTTGATGCAGGGGGGCGAG. This translates into CASSLMQGGE. The full-length CDR3 reads as CASSLMQGGEYTF.